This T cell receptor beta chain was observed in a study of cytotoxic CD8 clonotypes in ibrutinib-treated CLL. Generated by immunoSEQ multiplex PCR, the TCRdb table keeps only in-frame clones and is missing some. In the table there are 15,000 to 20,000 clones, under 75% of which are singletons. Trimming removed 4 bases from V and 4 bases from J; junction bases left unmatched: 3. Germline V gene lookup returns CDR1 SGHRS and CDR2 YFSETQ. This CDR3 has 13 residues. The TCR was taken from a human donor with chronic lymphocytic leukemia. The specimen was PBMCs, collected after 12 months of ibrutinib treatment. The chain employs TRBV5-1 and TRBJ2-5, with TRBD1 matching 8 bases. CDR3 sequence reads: CASSPGQGETQYF. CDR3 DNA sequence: TGCGCCAGCAGCCCAGGACAGGGAGAGACCCAGTACTTC. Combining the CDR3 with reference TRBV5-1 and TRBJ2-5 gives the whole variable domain KAGVTQTPRYLIKTRGQQVTLSCSPISGHRSVSWYQQTPGQGLQFLFEYFSETQRNKGNFPGRFSGRQFSNSRSEMNVSTLELGDSALYLCASSPGQGETQYFGPGTRLLVL.